The present T cell receptor beta chain was sequenced within a study of naive and memory T cell subsets. The beta constant-region primer was an equimolar mix of two oligonucleotides covering TRBC1 and TRBC2. The ligated cDNA underwent four PCR rounds using SP2 and nested alpha and beta constant-region primers. TCRdb reanalysed the UMI-ligation and nested PCR reads using MiXCR and keeps one entry per CDR3 protein. The data contain some 82,000 distinct CDR3 sequences, around 9% of them singletons. After the first PCR, alpha and beta chain libraries were processed separately. A few counts support this clonotype. This CDR3 contains 15 residues. The J segment lost 4 bases and the V segment lost 4 bases, leaving 5 bases of the junction unmatched. Germline V lookup: CDR1 MGHRA, CDR2 YSYEKL.

V gene TRBV4-1 combines with J gene TRBJ2-1, with 9 bases aligning to TRBD2. The clonotype originates from a human donor in good health. Material: naive CD8+ T cells from blood. The DNA of the CDR3 is TGCGCCAGCAGCCCGACTAGCGGAATATACAATGAGCAGTTCTTC. This codes for CASSPTSGIYNEQFF.